This TCR beta chain was sequenced in a study of vaccination and CD4 T cells after COVID-19. Study information: Cultures serving as controls received a peptide pool (CEFX or HIV-1 Nef) or no peptide.

The Oncomine TCR Beta short-read assay was applied to DNA of cultured CD4+ T cells. Each CDR3 protein gets one entry after TCRdb re-called the PCR reads with MiXCR. The data contain just under 20,000 distinct CDR3 sequences, roughly 29% of them seen just once; the ten biggest clones take up about 11%. A remark on this clonotype: Its antigen is not identified.

This sample's treatment: approximately nine-day PBMC culture with coronavirus spike peptide pools or control peptides (ViraFEST assay). Upon completion of about nine days of culture, CD4+ T cells were isolated via negative selection. This TCR was recovered from a human donor with COVID-19. The material sequenced was cultured CD4+ T cells from blood.

The DNA for the CDR3 is TGTGCCAGCAGCTTGACAGGGAGCACAGATACGCAGTATTTT. This gives the protein CASSLTGSTDTQYF. This sequence joins TRBV11-3 and TRBJ2-3; 7 bases map to TRBD1. The germline V gene has CDR1 SGHNT and CDR2 YENEEA. The V gene end was trimmed by 3 bases and the J gene end by 0 bases; junction bases not matched to a gene: 0. The CDR3 consists of 14 residues.